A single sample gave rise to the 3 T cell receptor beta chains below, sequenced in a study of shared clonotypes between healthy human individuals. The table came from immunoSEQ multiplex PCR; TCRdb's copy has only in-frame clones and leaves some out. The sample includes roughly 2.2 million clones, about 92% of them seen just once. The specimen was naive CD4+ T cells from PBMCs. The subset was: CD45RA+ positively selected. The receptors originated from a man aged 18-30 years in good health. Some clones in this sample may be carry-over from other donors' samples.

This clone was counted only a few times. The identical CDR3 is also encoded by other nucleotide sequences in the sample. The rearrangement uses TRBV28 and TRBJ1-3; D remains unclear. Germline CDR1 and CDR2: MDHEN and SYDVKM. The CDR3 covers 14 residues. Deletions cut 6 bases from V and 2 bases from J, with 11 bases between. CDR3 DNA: TGTGCCAGCAGCCGGGCCGGGACTGGAAACACCATATATTTT. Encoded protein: CASSRAGTGNTIYF.

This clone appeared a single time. The CDR3 sequence: CASSLSGGAHEQFF. The CDR3 DNA reads TGTGCCAGCAGCTTAAGTGGGGGTGCGCATGAGCAGTTCTTC. The rearrangement uses TRBV7-9 and TRBJ2-1, with D perhaps assigned TRBD1 or TRBD2 (5 bases each). Germline V gene lookup returns CDR1 SEHNR and CDR2 FQNEAQ (reference sequence). The CDR3 spans 14 residues. The ends were cut back, 2 bases at V and 8 bases at J, with 13 bases in the middle.

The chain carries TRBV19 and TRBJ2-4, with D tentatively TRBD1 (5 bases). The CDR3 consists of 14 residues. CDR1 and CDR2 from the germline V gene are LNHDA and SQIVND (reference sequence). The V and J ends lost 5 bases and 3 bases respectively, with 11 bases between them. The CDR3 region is CASSPRAVKNIQYF. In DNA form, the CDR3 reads TGTGCCAGTAGTCCCAGGGCGGTCAAAAACATTCAGTACTTC.